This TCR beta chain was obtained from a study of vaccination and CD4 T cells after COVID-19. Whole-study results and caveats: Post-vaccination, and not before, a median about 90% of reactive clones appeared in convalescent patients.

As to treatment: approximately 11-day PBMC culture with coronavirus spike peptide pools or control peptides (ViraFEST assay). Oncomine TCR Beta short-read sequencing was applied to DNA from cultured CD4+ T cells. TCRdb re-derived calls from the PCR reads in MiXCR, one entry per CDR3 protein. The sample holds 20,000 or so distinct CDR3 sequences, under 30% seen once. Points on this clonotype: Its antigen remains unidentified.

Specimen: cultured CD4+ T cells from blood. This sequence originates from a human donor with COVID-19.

The CDR3 is CASSHAGTGGFVDTQYF. Written as DNA, the CDR3 is TGCGCCAGCAGCCATGCCGGGACAGGGGGCTTTGTAGATACGCAGTATTTT. This rearrangement joins TRBV4-1 to TRBJ2-3, with TRBD1 identical over 12 bases. J gave up 5 bases and V 3 bases, and 9 bases lay outside the gene matches. Germline-derived CDR1 and CDR2 are MGHRA and YSYEKL. This CDR3 region has 17 residues.